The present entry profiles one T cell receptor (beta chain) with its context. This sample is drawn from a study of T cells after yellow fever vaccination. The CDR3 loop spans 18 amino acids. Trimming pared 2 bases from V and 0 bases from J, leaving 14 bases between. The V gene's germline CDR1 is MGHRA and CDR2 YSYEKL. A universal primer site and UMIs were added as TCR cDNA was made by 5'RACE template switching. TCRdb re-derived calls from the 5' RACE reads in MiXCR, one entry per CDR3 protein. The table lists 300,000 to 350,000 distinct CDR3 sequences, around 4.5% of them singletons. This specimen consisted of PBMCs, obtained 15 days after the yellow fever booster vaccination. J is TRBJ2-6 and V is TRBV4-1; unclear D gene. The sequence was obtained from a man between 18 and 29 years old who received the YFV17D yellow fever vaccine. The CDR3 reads CASSQRVGIASGANVLTF. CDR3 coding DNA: TGCGCCAGCAGCCAACGAGTGGGAATTGCCTCTGGGGCCAACGTCCTGACTTTC.